The T cell receptor beta chain described here comes from a study of blood T cell repertoires in COVID-19. Study at large: The origin of the acute and convalescent COVID-19 samples was the United States, Italy and Spain. Nucleic acid was either cDNA or gDNA, and it came from T cells, B-cell-depleted T cells, or PBMCs.

The data were produced by immunoSEQ multiplex PCR, yet TCRdb's version contains in-frame clones alone and is incomplete. The sample gives 100,000 to 150,000 clones, about four fifths of which show up once; about an eighth is in the top ten. The sample was peripheral blood. This TCR was recovered from a man in his sixties with acute or convalescent COVID-19.

The CDR3 spells CASAMTNRGAGNTIYF. In nucleotides, the CDR3 is TGTGCCAGCGCAATGACCAACAGGGGCGCTGGAAACACCATATATTTT. The V gene is TRBV28, the J gene TRBJ1-3; 7 bases fit TRBD1. The CDR3 sequence is 16 residues long. Trimming took 8 bases from V and 2 from J; bases not matched to a gene: 12. Germline-derived CDR1 and CDR2 are MDHEN and SYDVKM.